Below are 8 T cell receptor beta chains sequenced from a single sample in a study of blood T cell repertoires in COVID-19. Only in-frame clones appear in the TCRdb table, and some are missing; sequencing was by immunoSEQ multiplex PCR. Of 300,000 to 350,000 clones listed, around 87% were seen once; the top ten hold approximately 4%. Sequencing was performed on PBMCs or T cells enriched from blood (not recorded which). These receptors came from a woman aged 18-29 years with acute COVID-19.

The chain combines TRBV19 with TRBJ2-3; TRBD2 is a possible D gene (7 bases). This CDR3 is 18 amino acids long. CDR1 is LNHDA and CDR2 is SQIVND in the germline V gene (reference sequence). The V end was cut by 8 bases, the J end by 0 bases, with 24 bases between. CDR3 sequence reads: CASLGGSGKTTSTDTQYF. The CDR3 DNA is TGTGCCAGTCTAGGGGGGAGCGGGAAAACTACTAGCACAGATACGCAGTATTTT.

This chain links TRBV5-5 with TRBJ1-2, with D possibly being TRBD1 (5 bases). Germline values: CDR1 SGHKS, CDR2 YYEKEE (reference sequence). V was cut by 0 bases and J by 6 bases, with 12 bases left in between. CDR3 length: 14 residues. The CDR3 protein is CASSLVGGRNGYTF. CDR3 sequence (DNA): TGTGCCAGCAGCTTGGTGGGGGGTCGAAATGGCTACACCTTC.

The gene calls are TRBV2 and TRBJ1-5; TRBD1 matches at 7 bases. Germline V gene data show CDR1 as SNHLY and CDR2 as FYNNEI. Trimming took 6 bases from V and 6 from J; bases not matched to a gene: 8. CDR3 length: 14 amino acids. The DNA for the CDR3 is TGTGCCAGCAGCCCCACAGGGGTTGGTCAGCCCCAGCATTTT. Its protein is CASSPTGVGQPQHF.

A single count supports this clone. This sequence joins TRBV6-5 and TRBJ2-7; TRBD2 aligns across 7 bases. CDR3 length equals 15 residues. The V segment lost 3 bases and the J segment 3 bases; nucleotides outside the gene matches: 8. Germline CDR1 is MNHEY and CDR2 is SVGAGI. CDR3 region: CASSYHTGGIYEQYF. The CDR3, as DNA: TGTGCCAGCAGTTATCACACCGGGGGGATCTACGAGCAGTACTTC.

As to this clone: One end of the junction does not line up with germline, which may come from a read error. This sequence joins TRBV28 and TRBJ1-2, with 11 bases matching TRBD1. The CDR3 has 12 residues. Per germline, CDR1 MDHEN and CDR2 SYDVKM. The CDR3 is CASSSGQGAVSF. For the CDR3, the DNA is TGTGCCAGCAGTTCAGGACAGGGGGCTGTATCCTTC.

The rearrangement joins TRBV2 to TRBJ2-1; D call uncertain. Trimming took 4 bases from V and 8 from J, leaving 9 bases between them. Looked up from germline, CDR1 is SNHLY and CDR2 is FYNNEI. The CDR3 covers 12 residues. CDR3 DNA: TGTGCCAGCAGTGTGAGGCAGTATGAGCAGTTCTTC. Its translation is CASSVRQYEQFF.

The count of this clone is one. The CDR3 DNA reads TGTGCCAGCAGCCACTATTCTCGATCGAACACTGAAGCTTTCTTT. Its protein is CASSHYSRSNTEAFF. The chain has TRBV11-2 and TRBJ1-1; D uncertain. In germline, CDR1 is SGHAT, CDR2 FQNNGV. V was clipped by 5 bases and J by 1 base, with 14 bases between them. The length of the CDR3 is 15 residues.

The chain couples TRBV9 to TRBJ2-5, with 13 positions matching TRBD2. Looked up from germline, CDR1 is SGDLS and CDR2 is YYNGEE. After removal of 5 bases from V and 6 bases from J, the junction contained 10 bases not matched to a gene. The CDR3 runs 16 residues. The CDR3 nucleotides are TGTGCCAGCAGTCAAGGGACTAGCGGGATCGGTAAGACCCAGTACTTC. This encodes CASSQGTSGIGKTQYF.